This T cell receptor beta chain was identified in a study of OX40 agonist ivuxolimab in advanced cancers. The overall study: Three individuals attained partial responses, comprising one hepatocellular carcinoma case and two cutaneous melanoma cases. Overall study results and limits: Some patients without response likewise showed low normalized clonal expansion.

A note on this clone: Its antigen is undetermined.

Using immunoSEQ multiplex PCR, the repertoire was profiled, and TCRdb retains in-frame clones only, with some absent. The sample includes around 70,000 clones, roughly four fifths of them seen just once. The germline V gene encodes CDR1 MNHNS and CDR2 SASEGT. This CDR3 has 13 residues. Trimming took off 3 bases at V and 1 base at J, with 6 bases between the two ends. The J gene is TRBJ1-1, the V gene TRBV6-1; D gene unclear. The sample was CD4+ or CD8+ T cells sorted from blood, taken in a trial of the OX40 agonist ivuxolimab. The source of this sequence is an adult with an advanced solid tumor such as melanoma, head and neck, liver or kidney cancer. CDR3: CASSEVKNTEAFF. The DNA for the CDR3 is TGTGCCAGCAGTGAGGTCAAGAACACTGAAGCTTTCTTT.